This T cell receptor beta chain was captured in a study of Ad26.COV2.S vaccination and SARS-CoV-2 variants. Study as a whole: Within the COV1001 Ad26.COV2.S trial arm, the donor was enrolled. Intramuscular Ad26.COV2.S doses were given once or twice, 56 days apart. Study-wide points: Reported post-vaccination CD8+ and CD4+ T cell responses to spike showed substantial breadth. Spike-specific TCR breadth in vaccine recipients exceeded that seen in placebo recipients.

Points on this clone: As yet, its antigen is unknown.

Treatment given: 15 to 20 received Ad26.COV2.S at low or high dose, single or two shots; 5 received placebo; per-sample allocation not given. Each sample was drawn 63 days after the first injection (of vaccine or placebo). Germline V gives CDR1 KGHDR, CDR2 SFDVKD. The CDR3 extends over 16 amino acids. Trimming pared 0 bases from V and 3 bases from J, leaving 12 bases between. Sequencing was performed with immunoSEQ multiplex PCR; in TCRdb, only in-frame clones are kept and a portion is missing. The table includes 400,000 to 450,000 clones, 80% to 95% detected once. This sequence joins TRBV24-1 and TRBJ2-3, with D maybe TRBD2 (6 bases). The sequences come from peripheral blood, collected in a trial of Ad26.COV2.S vaccine versus placebo. This clonotype was sampled from a person between 18 and 65 years old who received the Ad26.COV2.S COVID-19 vaccine or a placebo. DNA for the CDR3: TGTGCCACCAGTGATTTGTCCGGGAGTAGAACAGATACGCAGTATTTT. Amino acid sequence: CATSDLSGSRTDTQYF.